This passage covers 10 T cell receptor beta chains from one sample sequenced in a study of identifying expanded T cells in peripheral blood. Measured with immunoSEQ multiplex PCR; TCRdb has only the in-frame clones, and not every one. The sample lists around 100,000 clones, approximately 89% occurring once. Sequences were obtained from blood. These receptors all stem from a person aged 18 to 75 in good health.

The table lists this clone with a count of one. The J gene is TRBJ2-1, the V gene TRBV14; 7 bases are shared with TRBD1. From germline, CDR1 is SGHDN and CDR2 FVKESK. The CDR3 is 15 amino acids. V lost 0 bases and J lost 5; bases outside the gene matches: 4. For the CDR3, the DNA is TGTGCCAGCAGCCAAGATGGGACAGAGGACAATGAGCAGTTCTTC. This translates into CASSQDGTEDNEQFF.

This chain connects TRBV15 to TRBJ2-2; no clear D gene. Germline lookup yields CDR1 LNHNV and CDR2 YYDKDF (reference sequence). The CDR3 is 15 residues long. V dropped 2 bases and J dropped 10 bases, with 17 bases sitting between them. The chain's CDR3 is CATSRTRAAGQELFF. Written as DNA, the CDR3 is TGTGCCACCAGCAGAACCCGCGCGGCAGGCCAGGAGCTGTTTTTT.

This clone showed up just once. The chain recombines TRBV18 with TRBJ1-1, with D hard to call. Germline-derived CDR1 and CDR2 are KGHSH and LQKENI. This CDR3 region has 15 residues. Trimming cost V 4 bases and J 1 base, with 13 bases left between them. CDR3: CASSREGSRNTEAFF. DNA for the CDR3: TGTGCCAGCTCACGGGAGGGATCACGGAACACTGAAGCTTTCTTT.

The chain recombines TRBV7-9 with TRBJ2-1; tentatively, D is TRBD2 (5 bases). From germline, CDR1 is SEHNR and CDR2 FQNEAQ (reference sequence). The CDR3 consists of 13 residues. Trimming took off 2 bases at V and 8 bases at J, with 10 bases between the two ends. This CDR3 reads CASSLLREHEQFF. The CDR3 nucleotides are TGTGCCAGCAGCTTATTGAGGGAGCATGAGCAGTTCTTC.

The chain links TRBV29-1 to TRBJ2-1, with no clear D. The V end lost 7 bases, the J end lost 3 bases, and 7 bases lay between the germline ends. CDR3 length equals 11 residues. Germline values: CDR1 SQVTM, CDR2 ANQGSEA. This CDR3 reads CSGSGYNEQFF. The CDR3 nucleotides read TGCAGCGGTTCGGGCTACAATGAGCAGTTCTTC.

This chain's CDR3 is CASRIDELGGYTF. For the CDR3, the DNA is TGCGCCAGCAGGATAGATGAATTGGGGGGCTACACCTTC. This sequence joins TRBV5-1 and TRBJ1-2; D gene ambiguous. Trimming took off 5 bases at V and 8 bases at J, with 16 bases between the two ends. The CDR3 has 13 amino acids. Per the germline V gene, CDR1 is SGHRS and CDR2 is YFSETQ.

The chain employs TRBV30 and TRBJ2-5, with D perhaps TRBD1 (6 bases). Trimming took 4 bases from V and 3 from J, leaving 6 bases between them. The germline V gene encodes CDR1 GTSNPN and CDR2 SVGIG (reference sequence). The CDR3 contains 11 residues. CDR3 region: CAWTGEETQYF. The CDR3, as DNA: TGTGCCTGGACAGGGGAAGAGACCCAGTACTTC.

The chain uses TRBV7-3 and TRBJ2-5; TRBD2 aligns across 7 bases. V shed 4 bases, J shed 2 bases, and the junction held 7 bases outside the gene matches. The CDR3 has 15 amino acids. Germline CDR1 reads SGHTA; CDR2 reads FQGTGA. The CDR3 sequence: CASSSQLGGQETQYF. The DNA for the CDR3 is TGTGCCAGCAGCTCCCAACTGGGGGGGCAAGAGACCCAGTACTTC.

This clone was recorded once. The CDR3 nucleotides are TGTGCCAGCAGCTCTCTACAGGGGCCCTATCAGCCCCAGCATTTT. It codes for CASSSLQGPYQPQHF. The rearrangement links TRBV7-9 to TRBJ1-5; 7 nucleotides agree with TRBD1. This CDR3 comprises 15 residues. CDR1 is SEHNR, CDR2 FQNEAQ, per germline (reference sequence). V trimming: 4 bases; J trimming: 5 bases; junction bases outside the gene matches: 8.

The chain is built from TRBV19 and TRBJ2-3; D might be TRBD2 (5 bases). V lost 6 bases and J lost 0, with 13 bases in between. Germline CDR1 is LNHDA and CDR2 is SQIVND (reference sequence). The CDR3 has 15 amino acids. The DNA of the CDR3 is TGTGCCAGTAGCTCTGGTAGCGCCAGCACAGATACGCAGTATTTT. Its translation is CASSSGSASTDTQYF.